Sequencing of this TCR beta chain was carried out in a study of graft-versus-host responses after intestinal transplantation. The length of the CDR3 is 15 residues. Germline loops: CDR1 SGHRS, CDR2 YFSETQ. The V and J ends lost 4 bases and 4 bases, in that order; junction bases with no gene match: 3. Sequenced by immunoSEQ multiplex PCR; TCRdb stores in-frame clones only, minus some. The sample contains 20,000 or so clones, under 50% of which appear only once. The chain is built from TRBV5-1 and TRBJ2-2; the match to TRBD2 covers 11 bases. The sequence was collected from a human patient who received an intestinal transplant. The specimen comprised alloreactive CD4+ T cells from a mixed lymphocyte reaction culture, sampled before intestinal transplant. Subset in this sample: CFSE-low proliferating T cells sorted from roughly six-day pre-transplant mixed lymphocyte reaction (GvH or HvG direction). The CDR3 reads CASSRGTSGTGELFF. Here the CDR3 DNA reads TGCGCCAGCAGCCGCGGGACTAGCGGCACCGGGGAGCTGTTTTTT.